This T cell receptor (beta chain) was observed in a study of CD8+ T cells in alopecia areata. Researchers picked out CD4+ and CD8+ T cells from PBMCs by sorting. After isolation, RNA underwent reverse transcription to generate cDNA as the sequencing template. TCRdb keeps only in-frame clones here, not all; method: immunoSEQ multiplex PCR. The sample lists 200,000 or so clones; 45% to 70% were seen once. General study points: Elevated clonality characterized lesional scalp relative to normal scalp, particularly in alopecia totalis/universalis. TCR sharing was clearer in mice than between patients, perhaps partly owing to patient HLA diversity.

Worth noting for this clone: Its antigen is not known. The same CDR3 can be traced to other DNA sequences in this sample.

V lost 0 bases and J lost 5, with 6 bases in between. This CDR3 is built from 12 residues. Per germline, CDR1 SGHRS and CDR2 YFSETQ. The sample consisted of CD8+ T cells sorted from blood. The V call is TRBV5-1, the J call TRBJ2-7; tentative D call: TRBD1 (5 bases). The clonotype was recovered from a human donor in good health. CDR3 protein: CASSLAGNEQYF. CDR3 in DNA: TGCGCCAGCAGCTTGGCAGGGAACGAGCAGTACTTC.